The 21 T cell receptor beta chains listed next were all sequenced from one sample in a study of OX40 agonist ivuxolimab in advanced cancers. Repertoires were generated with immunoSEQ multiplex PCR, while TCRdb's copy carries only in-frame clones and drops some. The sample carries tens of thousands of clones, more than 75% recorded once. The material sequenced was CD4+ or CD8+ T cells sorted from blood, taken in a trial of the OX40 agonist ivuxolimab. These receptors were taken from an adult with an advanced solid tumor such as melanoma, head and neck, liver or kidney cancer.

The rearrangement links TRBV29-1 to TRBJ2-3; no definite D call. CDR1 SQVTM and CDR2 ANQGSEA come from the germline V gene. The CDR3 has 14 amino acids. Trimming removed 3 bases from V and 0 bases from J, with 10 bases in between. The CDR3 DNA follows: TGCAGCGTTGACGGATCCACAAGCACAGATACGCAGTATTTT. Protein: CSVDGSTSTDTQYF.

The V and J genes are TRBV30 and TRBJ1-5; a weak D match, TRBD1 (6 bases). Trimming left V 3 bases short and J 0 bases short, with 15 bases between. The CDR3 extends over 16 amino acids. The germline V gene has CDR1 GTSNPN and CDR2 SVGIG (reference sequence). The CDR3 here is CAWSAKQGTSNQPQHF. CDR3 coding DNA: TGTGCCTGGAGCGCCAAACAGGGTACTAGCAATCAGCCCCAGCATTTT.

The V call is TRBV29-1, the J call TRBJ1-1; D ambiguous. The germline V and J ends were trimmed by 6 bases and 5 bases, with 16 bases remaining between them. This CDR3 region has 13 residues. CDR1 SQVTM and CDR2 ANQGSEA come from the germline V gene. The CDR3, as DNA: TGCAGCGTAAAAGGCGGCCGGAGTACTGAAGCTTTCTTT. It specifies CSVKGGRSTEAFF.

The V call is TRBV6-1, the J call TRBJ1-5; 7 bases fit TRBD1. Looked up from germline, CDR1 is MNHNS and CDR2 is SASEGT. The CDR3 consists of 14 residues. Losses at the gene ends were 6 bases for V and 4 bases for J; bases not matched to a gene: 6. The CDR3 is CASRLGGLNQPQHF. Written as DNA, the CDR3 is TGTGCCAGCAGATTAGGGGGCCTGAATCAGCCCCAGCATTTT.

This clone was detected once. CDR3 coding DNA: TGTGCCAGTATCCCCACAGGGGGAGCTAACTATGGCTACACCTTC. Translated: CASIPTGGANYGYTF. The gene calls are TRBV19 and TRBJ1-2, with 8 bases fitting TRBD1. J was trimmed by 0 bases and V by 7 bases; bases with no gene match: 7. Germline V gives CDR1 LNHDA, CDR2 SQIVND (reference sequence). The CDR3 extends over 15 amino acids. Variable domain in full (rest from reference TRBV19 and TRBJ1-2): DGGITQSPKYLFRKEGQNVTLSCEQNLNHDAMYWYRQDPGQGLRLIYYSQIVNDFQKGDIAEGYSVSREKKESFPLTVTSAQKNPTAFYLCASIPTGGANYGYTFGSGTRLTVV.

The CDR3, as DNA: TGTGCCAGCAGCCTCGCAGCGGGGGGCTCCTACGAGCAGTACTTC. Protein sequence: CASSLAAGGSYEQYF. The rearrangement links TRBV5-8 to TRBJ2-7; TRBD2 aligns across 9 bases. The CDR3 is 15 residues long. Germline CDR1 is SGHTS and CDR2 is YDEGEE. V trimming: 4 bases; J trimming: 0 bases; junction bases outside the gene matches: 5.

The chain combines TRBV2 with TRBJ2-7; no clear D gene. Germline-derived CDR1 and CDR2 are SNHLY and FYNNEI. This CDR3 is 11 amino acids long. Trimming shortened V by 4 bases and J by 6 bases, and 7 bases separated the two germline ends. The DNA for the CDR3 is TGTGCCAGCAGTGTTGTCGTCGAGCAGTACTTC. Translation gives CASSVVVEQYF.

The CDR3 DNA reads TGCGCCAGCAGCCAAGACGAGAATTCACCCCTCCACTTT. This codes for CASSQDENSPLHF. V and J are TRBV4-3 and TRBJ1-6; D remains unclear. The CDR3 runs 13 residues. Looked up from germline, CDR1 is LGHNA and CDR2 is YSLEER. Trimming took 0 bases from V and 7 from J, leaving 4 bases between them.

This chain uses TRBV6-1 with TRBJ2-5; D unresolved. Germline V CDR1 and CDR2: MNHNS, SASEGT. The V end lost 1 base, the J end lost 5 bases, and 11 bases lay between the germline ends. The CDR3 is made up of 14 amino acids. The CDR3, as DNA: TGTGCCAGCAGTGAAGACCGAGCGCGGGAGACCCAGTACTTC. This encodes CASSEDRARETQYF.

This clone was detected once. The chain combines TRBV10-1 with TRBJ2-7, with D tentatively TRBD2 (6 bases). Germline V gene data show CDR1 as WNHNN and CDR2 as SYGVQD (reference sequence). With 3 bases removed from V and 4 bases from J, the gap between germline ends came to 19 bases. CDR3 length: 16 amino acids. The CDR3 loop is CASSDYPGELTYEQYF. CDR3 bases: TGCGCCAGCAGTGACTATCCGGGAGAACTTACTTACGAGCAGTACTTC.

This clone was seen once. CDR3 region: CASTGSGANVLTF. The DNA for the CDR3 is TGTGCCAGCACTGGCTCTGGGGCCAACGTCCTGACTTTC. The V call is TRBV2, the J call TRBJ2-6; no firm D call. Trimming shortened V by 7 bases and J by 0 bases, and 4 bases separated the two germline ends. CDR1 is SNHLY and CDR2 is FYNNEI in the germline V gene. The CDR3 has 13 residues. The variable domain in full, completed from reference TRBV2 and TRBJ2-6, reads EPEVTQTPSHQVTQMGQEVILRCVPISNHLYFYWYRQILGQKVEFLVSFYNNEISEKSEIFDDQFSVERPDGSNFTLKIRSTKLEDSAMYFCASTGSGANVLTFGAGSRLTVL.

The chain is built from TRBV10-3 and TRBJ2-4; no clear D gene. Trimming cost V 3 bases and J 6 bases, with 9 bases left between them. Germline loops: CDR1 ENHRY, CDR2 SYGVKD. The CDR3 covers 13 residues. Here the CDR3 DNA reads TGTGCCATCAGTGAAAGTACCTCAAACATTCAGTACTTC. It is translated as CAISESTSNIQYF.

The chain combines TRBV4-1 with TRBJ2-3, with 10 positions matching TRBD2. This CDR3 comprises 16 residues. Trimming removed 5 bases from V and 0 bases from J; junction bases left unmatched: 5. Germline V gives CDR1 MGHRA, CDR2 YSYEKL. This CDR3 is CASSSIAGGSTDTQYF. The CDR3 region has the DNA TGCGCCAGCAGCTCTATAGCGGGGGGAAGCACAGATACGCAGTATTTT.

CDR3 sequence reads: CASSLMDPSGNTIYF. In DNA, the CDR3 is TGTGCCAGCAGCTTAATGGACCCCTCTGGAAACACCATATATTTT. The chain combines TRBV7-2 with TRBJ1-3; D is uncertain. Germline-derived CDR1 and CDR2 are SGHTA and FQGNSA. The CDR3 totals 15 residues. V lost 2 bases and J 0 bases, leaving 8 bases between the germline ends.

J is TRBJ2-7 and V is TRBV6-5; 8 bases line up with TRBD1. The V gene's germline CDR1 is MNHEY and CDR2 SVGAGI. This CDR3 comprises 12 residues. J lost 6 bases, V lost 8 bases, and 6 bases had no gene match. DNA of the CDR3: TGTGCCAGCTGGCTCACAGGGGGCGAGCAGTACTTC. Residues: CASWLTGGEQYF.

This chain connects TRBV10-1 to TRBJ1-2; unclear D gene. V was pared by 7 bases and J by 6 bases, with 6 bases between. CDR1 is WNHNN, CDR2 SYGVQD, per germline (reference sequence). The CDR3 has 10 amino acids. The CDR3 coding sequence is TGCGCCAGCACTGGGAATGGCTACACCTTC. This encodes CASTGNGYTF.

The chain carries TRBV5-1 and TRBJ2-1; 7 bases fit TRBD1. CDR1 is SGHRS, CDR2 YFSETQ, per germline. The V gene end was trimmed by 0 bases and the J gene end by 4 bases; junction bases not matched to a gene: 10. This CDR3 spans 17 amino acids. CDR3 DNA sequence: TGCGCCAGCAGCTTGGGCCTCCGGGACAGTCGTTACAATGAGCAGTTCTTC. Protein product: CASSLGLRDSRYNEQFF. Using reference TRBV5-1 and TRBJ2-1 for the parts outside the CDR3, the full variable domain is KAGVTQTPRYLIKTRGQQVTLSCSPISGHRSVSWYQQTPGQGLQFLFEYFSETQRNKGNFPGRFSGRQFSNSRSEMNVSTLELGDSALYLCASSLGLRDSRYNEQFFGPGTRLTVL.

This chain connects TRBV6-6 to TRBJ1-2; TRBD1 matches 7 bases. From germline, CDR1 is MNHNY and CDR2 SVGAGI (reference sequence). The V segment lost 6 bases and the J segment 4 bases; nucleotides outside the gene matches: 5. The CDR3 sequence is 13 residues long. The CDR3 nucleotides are TGTGCCAGCAGGACCAGGGGGGGCTATGGCTACACCTTC. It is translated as CASRTRGGYGYTF.

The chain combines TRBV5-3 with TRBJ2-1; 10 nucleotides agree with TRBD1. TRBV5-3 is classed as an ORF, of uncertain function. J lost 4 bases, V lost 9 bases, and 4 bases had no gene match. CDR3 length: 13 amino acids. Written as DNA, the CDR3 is TGTGCCACCCGGGACAGGGGTTACAATGAGCAGTTCTTC. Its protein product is CATRDRGYNEQFF.

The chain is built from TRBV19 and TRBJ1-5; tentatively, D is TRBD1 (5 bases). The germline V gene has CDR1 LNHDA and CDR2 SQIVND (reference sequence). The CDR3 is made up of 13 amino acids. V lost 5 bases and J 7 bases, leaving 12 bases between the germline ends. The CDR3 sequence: CASSPLGVQPQHF. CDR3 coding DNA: TGTGCCAGTAGTCCCCTGGGGGTCCAGCCCCAGCATTTT.

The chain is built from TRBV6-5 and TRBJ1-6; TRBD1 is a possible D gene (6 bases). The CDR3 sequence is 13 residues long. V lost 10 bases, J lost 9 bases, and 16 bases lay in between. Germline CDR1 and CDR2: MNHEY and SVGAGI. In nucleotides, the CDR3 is TGTGCCAACTCAGGGGCCCCTGTTTCACCCCTCCACTTT. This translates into CANSGAPVSPLHF.